A selection of T cell receptor beta chains follows, all from one sample in a study of blood T cell repertoires in COVID-19. Clones were sequenced by immunoSEQ multiplex PCR, and TCRdb holds only the in-frame ones, with some missing. Of about 270,000 clones in the sample, around 81% were seen once. Sample: peripheral blood. The receptor source for this set is a woman aged 60-70 years with active or convalescent COVID-19. The CDR3 runs from the conserved cysteine through the conserved F or W. D genes are given only for firm matches. Expanded clones get a size class; other rows say once, few or many, or leave the size out.

J gene | CDR3 length | D gene | clone size | V gene | CDR3 protein | CDR3 DNA
TRBJ1-2 | 16 | . | . | TRBV3-1/TRBV3-2 | CASSPPLADNNYGYTF | TGTGCCAGCAGCCCCCCCCTGGCGGATAATAACTATGGCTACACCTTC
TRBJ2-7 | 16 | TRBD1 | . | TRBV19 | CASSLGQGARSYEQYF | TGTGCCAGTAGTCTCGGACAGGGGGCGCGGTCCTACGAGCAGTACTTC
TRBJ1-1 | 15 | . | . | TRBV18 | CASSPGGVGNTEAFF | TGTGCCAGCTCACCCGGGGGGGTAGGGAACACTGAAGCTTTCTTT
TRBJ2-6 | 14 | TRBD2 | many | TRBV2 | CASSVQRDSPVLTF | TGTGCCAGCAGTGTGCAGCGGGACTCGCCAGTCCTGACTTTC
TRBJ2-3 | 16 | TRBD1 | . | TRBV4-1 | CASSLDRVPSTDTQYF | TGCGCCAGCAGCCTCGACAGGGTCCCTAGCACAGATACGCAGTATTTT
TRBJ2-7 | 15 | . | few | TRBV19 | CASSITRDPSYEQYF | TGTGCCAGTAGTATCACCAGGGATCCTTCCTACGAGCAGTACTTC
TRBJ2-1 | 16 | . | few | TRBV5-1 | CASSLRQGNAYNEQFF | TGCGCCAGCAGCTTGCGGCAGGGTAATGCCTACAATGAGCAGTTCTTC
TRBJ2-4 | 14 | . | . | TRBV7-9 | CASSLGLPGDIQYF | TGTGCCAGCAGCTTAGGGCTGCCGGGGGACATTCAGTACTTC
TRBJ2-3 | 12 | TRBD2 | . | TRBV9 | CASSVGLAGEYF | TGTGCCAGCAGCGTAGGACTAGCGGGGGAGTATTTT
TRBJ1-1 | 15 | . | . | TRBV3-1/TRBV3-2 | CASSQDPRVNTEAFF | TGTGCCAGCAGCCAAGACCCCAGGGTGAACACTGAAGCTTTCTTT
TRBJ2-7 | 12 | . | . | TRBV27 | CASSSAGDEQYF | TGTGCCAGCAGTTCGGCAGGGGACGAGCAGTACTTC
TRBJ2-7 | 13 | . | few | TRBV5-6 | CASSQGTSYEQYF | TGTGCCAGCAGCCAAGGGACAAGCTACGAGCAGTACTTC
TRBJ2-7 | 13 | . | . | TRBV5-1 | CASSLATAYEQYF | TGCGCCAGCAGCTTGGCCACAGCCTACGAGCAGTACTTC
TRBJ2-7 | 14 | . | . | TRBV28 | CASSLIGQLYEQYF | TGTGCCAGCAGTTTAATCGGACAACTCTACGAGCAGTACTTC
TRBJ2-2 | 15 | . | . | TRBV2 | CASSVGLVPTGELFF | TGTGCCAGCAGTGTAGGCCTAGTGCCCACCGGGGAGCTGTTTTTT
TRBJ1-3 | 15 | . | . | TRBV30 | CAWSNTGNTGNTIYF | TGTGCCTGGAGTAACACAGGGAACACTGGAAACACCATATATTTT
TRBJ2-3 | 17 | . | . | TRBV20-1 | CSASDGGTRGTTDTQYF | TGCAGTGCTAGTGATGGCGGGACCCGGGGGACCACAGATACGCAGTATTTT
TRBJ2-7 | 13 | . | few | TRBV9 | CASSGGHPYEQYF | TGTGCCAGCAGCGGAGGACACCCCTACGAGCAGTACTTC
TRBJ2-7 | 12 | . | . | TRBV12-3/TRBV12-4 | CASTAGSGEQYF | TGTGCCAGCACCGCGGGATCGGGGGAGCAGTACTTC
TRBJ1-4 | 13 | . | . | TRBV2 | CASSVVPGKKLFF | TGTGCCAGCAGTGTGGTTCCAGGGAAGAAACTGTTTTTT
TRBJ1-2 | 13 | . | . | TRBV5-1 | CASSPDRNYGYTF | TGCGCCAGCAGCCCCGACAGGAACTATGGCTACACCTTC
TRBJ2-2 | 15 | . | . | TRBV19 | CASSRQIANTGELFF | TGTGCCAGTAGCCGACAGATCGCGAACACCGGGGAGCTGTTTTTT
TRBJ2-5 | 16 | TRBD1 | . | TRBV5-5 | CASSLGDRELQETQYF | TGTGCCAGCAGCTTGGGAGACAGGGAGTTACAAGAGACCCAGTACTTC
TRBJ1-2 | 12 | . | . | TRBV12-3/TRBV12-4 | CASSFGGYGYTF | TGTGCCAGCAGTTTCGGAGGCTATGGCTACACCTTC
TRBJ1-2 | 16 | TRBD1 | . | TRBV7-2 | CASTPQGSGGAYGYTF | TGTGCCAGCACCCCCCAGGGATCAGGGGGCGCCTATGGCTACACCTTC